A single T cell receptor beta chain is shown here with its context. Its antigen is unidentified. The data are from a study of T cell repertoires in cytomegalovirus infection. There are 15 residues in the CDR3. The V gene lost 5 bases and the J gene lost 1 base, with 14 bases spanning the gap. CDR1 is SGHTA and CDR2 is FQGNSA in the germline V gene. Each CDR3 protein gets one entry after TCRdb re-called the reads with MiXCR. The table includes 150,000 to 200,000 distinct CDR3 sequences, roughly 20% detected once. Sequencing was performed on CD8+ T cells from cultured PBMCs, taken from culture after CMV antigen stimulation. The genes are TRBV7-2 and TRBJ1-1; D is uncertain. The TCR comes from a human donor in good health (CMV status not recorded). Some clones in this sample may be carry-over from other donors' samples. In DNA form, the CDR3 reads TGTGCCAGCAGCCCCCCCTCTCGAGGGAACACTGAAGCTTTCTTT. Residues: CASSPPSRGNTEAFF. Supplemented by reference TRBV7-2 and TRBJ1-1, the full variable domain reads GAGVSQSPSNKVTEKGKDVELRCDPISGHTALYWYRQSLGQGLEFLIYFQGNSAPDKSGLPSDRFSAERTGGSVSTLTIQRTQQEDSAVYLCASSPPSRGNTEAFFGQGTRLTVV.